Each of the 6 T cell receptor beta chains below was sequenced from the same sample in a study of blood T cell repertoires in COVID-19. TCRdb's table, derived via immunoSEQ multiplex PCR, lists solely in-frame clones and lacks some. The sample lists about 76,000 clones; around 88% were seen once. Sequencing was done on a sample of peripheral blood. These receptor sequences come from a man aged 25-45 years with acute or convalescent COVID-19.

The chain couples TRBV27 to TRBJ1-5, with D possibly TRBD1 on 6 matching bases. V was trimmed by 8 bases and J by 5 bases, leaving 16 bases between them. This CDR3 spans 14 amino acids. Germline lookup yields CDR1 MNHEY and CDR2 SMNVEV (reference sequence). This CDR3 reads CASRSRGPDQPQHF. The DNA of the CDR3 is TGTGCCAGCCGTAGCAGGGGCCCGGATCAGCCCCAGCATTTT.

This clone has a handful of counts. This chain links TRBV7-2 with TRBJ2-1; 8 bases match TRBD2. The V segment lost 4 bases and the J segment 3 bases; nucleotides outside the gene matches: 8. The length of the CDR3 is 16 residues. Germline V gene lookup returns CDR1 SGHTA and CDR2 FQGNSA. CDR3 sequence reads: CASSSLLADNYNEQFF. CDR3 coding DNA: TGTGCCAGCAGCTCATTACTAGCGGATAACTACAATGAGCAGTTCTTC.

This chain's CDR3 is CASSLGGNYGYTF. CDR3 coding DNA: TGTGCCAGCAGCTTGGGCGGCAACTATGGCTACACCTTC. This chain connects TRBV5-5 to TRBJ1-2; no firm D call. The CDR3 loop spans 13 amino acids. CDR1 is SGHKS, CDR2 YYEKEE, per germline (reference sequence). Trimming took off 0 bases at V and 2 bases at J, with 5 bases between the two ends.

The chain combines TRBV6-5 with TRBJ2-7; TRBD1 agrees at 7 bases. Germline V CDR1 and CDR2: MNHEY, SVGAGI. The junction had 7 bases not matched to a gene; V was cut back by 5 bases and J by 0 bases. The CDR3 is 15 amino acids. The CDR3 region is CASSRTTGSSYEQYF. In nucleotides, the CDR3 is TGTGCCAGCAGTCGAACGACAGGGAGCTCCTACGAGCAGTACTTC.

This clone was seen once. This rearrangement joins TRBV4-1 to TRBJ1-1, with no clear D. From germline, CDR1 is MGHRA and CDR2 YSYEKL. The CDR3 length is 15 residues. The ends were cut back, 4 bases at V and 4 bases at J, with 16 bases in the middle. As DNA, the CDR3 is TGCGCCAGCAGCCTCACCAGGCATGGTCTCACTGAAGCTTTCTTT. Protein: CASSLTRHGLTEAFF.

The chain combines TRBV6-5 with TRBJ1-1; D gene uncertain. The germline V gene has CDR1 MNHEY and CDR2 SVGAGI. V was clipped by 4 bases and J by 6 bases, with 9 bases between them. The CDR3 covers 12 residues. CDR3 residues: CASSSGVAEAFF. The CDR3 region has the DNA TGTGCCAGCAGTTCGGGAGTAGCTGAAGCTTTCTTT.